This T cell receptor beta chain is drawn from a study of glioma-infiltrating T cells after dendritic cell vaccination. Background on the study: Dendritic cells derived from monocytes and pulsed with autologous tumor lysate formed the vaccine.

The CDR3 is 16 amino acids. Germline V gives CDR1 LNHDA, CDR2 SQIVND (reference sequence). V shed 3 bases, J shed 2 bases, and the junction held 8 bases outside the gene matches. The protocol was immunoSEQ multiplex PCR, while the TCRdb copy is restricted to in-frame clones and leaves out a portion. The sample shows roughly 41,000 clones, approximately 84% of them seen only once. This clone was counted only a few times. This receptor was obtained from a human donor with glioblastoma. The sequencing used blood, collected before dendritic cell vaccination. The genes are TRBV19 and TRBJ2-7; 9 bases are a match to TRBD1. CDR3 sequence reads: CASSIGGGTGTYEQYF. As DNA, the CDR3 is TGTGCCAGTAGTATCGGTGGCGGGACAGGGACCTACGAGCAGTACTTC.